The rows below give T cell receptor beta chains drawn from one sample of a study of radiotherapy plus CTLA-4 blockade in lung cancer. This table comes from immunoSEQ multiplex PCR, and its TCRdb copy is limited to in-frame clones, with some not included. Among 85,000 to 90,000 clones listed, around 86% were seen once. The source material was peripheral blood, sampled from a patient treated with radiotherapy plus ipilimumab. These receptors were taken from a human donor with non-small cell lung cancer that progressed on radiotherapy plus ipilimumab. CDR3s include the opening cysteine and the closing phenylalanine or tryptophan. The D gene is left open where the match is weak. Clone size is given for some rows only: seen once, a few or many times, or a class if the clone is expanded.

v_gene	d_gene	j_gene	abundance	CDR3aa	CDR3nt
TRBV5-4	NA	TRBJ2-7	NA	CASSPAGAGEQYF	TGTGCCAGCAGCCCCGCGGGGGCTGGGGAGCAGTACTTC
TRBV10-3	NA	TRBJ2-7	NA	CAIRTFNRDSYEQYF	TGTGCCATCAGGACATTCAACAGGGATTCCTACGAGCAGTACTTC
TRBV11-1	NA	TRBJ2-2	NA	CASTTTNTGELFF	TGTGCCAGCACGACCACAAACACCGGGGAGCTGTTTTTT
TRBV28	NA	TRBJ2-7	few	CASSLSSGLEQYF	TGTGCCAGCAGTTTATCTTCCGGGCTCGAGCAGTACTTC
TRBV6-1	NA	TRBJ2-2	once	CASGHKNTGELFF	TGTGCCAGCGGCCATAAGAACACCGGGGAGCTGTTTTTT
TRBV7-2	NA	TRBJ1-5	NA	CASSLGQSSQPQHF	TGTGCCAGCAGCTTAGGACAGTCCAGTCAGCCCCAGCATTTT
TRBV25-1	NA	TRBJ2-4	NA	CASSESVQGKDKNIQYF	TGTGCCAGCAGTGAATCTGTCCAGGGAAAGGACAAAAACATTCAGTACTTC
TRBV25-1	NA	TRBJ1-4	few	CASSKTTSGSTNEKLFF	TGTGCCAGCAGTAAAACCACCAGCGGCTCCACTAATGAAAAACTGTTTTTT
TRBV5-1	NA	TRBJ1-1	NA	CASSWEPTTEAFF	TGCGCCAGCAGTTGGGAGCCGACCACTGAAGCTTTCTTT
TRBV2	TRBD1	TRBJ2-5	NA	CASSPGTGKTQYF	TGTGCCAGCAGTCCCGGGACAGGAAAGACCCAGTACTTC
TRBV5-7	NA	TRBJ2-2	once	CASSLDRASNTGELFF	TGTGCCAGCAGCTTGGACAGGGCCTCGAACACCGGGGAGCTGTTTTTT
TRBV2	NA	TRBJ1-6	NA	CASRRSSPLHF	TGTGCCAGCCGTAGAAGTTCACCCCTCCACTTT
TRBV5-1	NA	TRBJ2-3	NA	CASKPTGGPATDTQYF	TGCGCCAGCAAACCAACGGGGGGCCCCGCCACAGATACGCAGTATTTT
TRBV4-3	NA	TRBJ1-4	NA	CASSQDFGITNEKLFF	TGCGCCAGCAGCCAAGATTTCGGGATCACTAATGAAAAACTGTTTTTT
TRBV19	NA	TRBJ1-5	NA	CASSAYYGAWRNQPQHF	TGTGCCAGTAGCGCTTACTATGGGGCATGGCGGAATCAGCCCCAGCATTTT
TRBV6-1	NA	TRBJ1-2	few	CAGGGAFYGYTF	TGTGCCGGGGGGGGCGCGTTCTATGGCTACACCTTC
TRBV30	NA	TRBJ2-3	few	CAWRAMGTDTQYF	TGTGCCTGGAGGGCGATGGGCACAGATACGCAGTATTTT
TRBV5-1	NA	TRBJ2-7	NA	CASSPTSDSHYEQYF	TGCGCCAGCAGCCCGACATCGGACAGCCATTACGAGCAGTACTTC
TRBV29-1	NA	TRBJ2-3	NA	CSVGASTTSDTQYF	TGCAGCGTTGGAGCCTCAACCACCTCAGATACGCAGTATTTT
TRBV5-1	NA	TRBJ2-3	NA	CASSLDQGITDTQYF	TGCGCCAGCAGCTTGGACCAGGGGATCACAGATACGCAGTATTTT
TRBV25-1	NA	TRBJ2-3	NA	CASSYTDTQYF	TGTGCCAGCAGTTACACAGATACGCAGTATTTT
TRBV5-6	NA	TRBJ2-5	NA	CASSWLDSLQETQYF	TGTGCCAGCAGCTGGTTGGACAGCCTCCAAGAGACCCAGTACTTC
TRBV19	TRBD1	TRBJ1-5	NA	CASRGTGTNQPQHF	TGTGCCAGTCGCGGGACAGGCACTAATCAGCCCCAGCATTTT
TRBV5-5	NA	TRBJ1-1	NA	CASSLDSPGLTEAFF	TGTGCCAGCAGCTTGGATTCCCCAGGGCTCACTGAAGCTTTCTTT
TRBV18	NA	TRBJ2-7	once	CASSPGVQGYEQYF	TGTGCCAGCTCACCGGGGGTGCAGGGCTACGAGCAGTACTTC
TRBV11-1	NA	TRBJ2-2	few	CASSWKQGSGELFF	TGTGCCAGCAGCTGGAAGCAGGGGTCCGGGGAGCTGTTTTTT
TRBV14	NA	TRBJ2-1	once	CASSQWPYREQFF	TGTGCCAGCAGCCAATGGCCTTACAGGGAGCAGTTCTTC
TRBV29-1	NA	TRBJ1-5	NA	CSAAWGPGQPQHF	TGCAGCGCCGCGTGGGGACCCGGACAGCCCCAGCATTTT
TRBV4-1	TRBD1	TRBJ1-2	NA	CASSQDNWTGFGYTF	TGCGCCAGCAGCCAAGATAATTGGACAGGGTTCGGCTACACCTTC
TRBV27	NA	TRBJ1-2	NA	CASSTRNDRPFGYTF	TGTGCCAGCAGTACGCGGAACGACAGGCCTTTTGGCTACACCTTC
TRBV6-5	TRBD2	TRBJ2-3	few	CASSSLGRGYTDTQYF	TGTGCCAGCAGTTCCCTCGGGCGGGGGTACACAGATACGCAGTATTTT
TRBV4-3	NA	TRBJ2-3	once	CASSQGLFGTDTQYF	TGCGCCAGCAGCCAAGGGTTGTTTGGCACAGATACGCAGTATTTT
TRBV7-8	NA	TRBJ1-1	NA	CASKPGVYTEAFF	TGTGCCAGCAAGCCAGGGGTGTACACTGAAGCTTTCTTT
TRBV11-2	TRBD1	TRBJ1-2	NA	CASSPTGGGGYGYTF	TGTGCCAGCAGTCCTACAGGGGGCGGGGGCTATGGCTACACCTTC
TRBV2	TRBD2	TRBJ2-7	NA	CASSALAGDSYEQYF	TGTGCCAGCAGCGCACTAGCGGGGGACTCCTACGAGCAGTACTTC
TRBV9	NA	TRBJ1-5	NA	CASSAGGDRQPQHF	TGTGCCAGCAGCGCCGGGGGGGACCGTCAGCCCCAGCATTTT
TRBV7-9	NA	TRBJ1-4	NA	CASSRGNEKLFF	TGTGCCAGCAGCCGAGGCAATGAAAAACTGTTTTTT
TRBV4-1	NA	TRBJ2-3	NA	CASSQVPRSTDTQYF	TGCGCCAGCAGCCAAGTACCGAGAAGCACAGATACGCAGTATTTT
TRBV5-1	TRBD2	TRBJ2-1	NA	CASSTSKREGLWDEQFF	TGCGCCAGCAGCACAAGTAAGCGGGAGGGCCTGTGGGATGAGCAGTTCTTC
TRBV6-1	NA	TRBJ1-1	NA	CASGAPPGTEAFF	TGTGCCAGCGGGGCCCCCCCGGGGACTGAAGCTTTCTTT
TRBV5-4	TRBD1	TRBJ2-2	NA	CASRPGQGVTGELFF	TGTGCCAGCAGACCGGGACAGGGGGTTACCGGGGAGCTGTTTTTT
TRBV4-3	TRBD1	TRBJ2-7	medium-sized	CASSFGQGASYEQYF	TGCGCCAGCAGCTTCGGACAGGGGGCATCCTACGAGCAGTACTTC
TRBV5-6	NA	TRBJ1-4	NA	CASSRDKANEKLFF	TGTGCCAGCAGCCGGGACAAGGCTAATGAAAAACTGTTTTTT
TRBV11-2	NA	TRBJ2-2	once	CASSLDTGELFF	TGTGCCAGCAGCTTAGATACCGGGGAGCTGTTTTTT
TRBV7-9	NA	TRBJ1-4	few	CASSFPGTVNEKLFF	TGTGCCAGCAGCTTTCCCGGGACGGTAAATGAAAAACTGTTTTTT
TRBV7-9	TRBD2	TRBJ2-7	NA	CASSLGSGSAYEQYF	TGTGCCAGCAGCTTAGGAAGCGGGAGTGCCTACGAGCAGTACTTC
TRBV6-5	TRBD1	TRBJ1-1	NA	CASSYSDRAGEAFF	TGTGCCAGCAGTTACTCGGACAGGGCTGGTGAAGCTTTCTTT
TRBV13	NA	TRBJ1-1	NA	CASSFNLLSSLEAFF	TGTGCCAGCAGCTTTAATCTGTTGTCTTCCCTTGAAGCTTTCTTT
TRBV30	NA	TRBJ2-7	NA	CAWSAGTTYEQYF	TGTGCCTGGAGTGCCGGGACAACGTACGAGCAGTACTTC
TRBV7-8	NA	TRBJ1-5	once	CASSLEGGRANQPQHF	TGTGCCAGCAGCTTAGAGGGCGGCAGGGCCAATCAGCCCCAGCATTTT
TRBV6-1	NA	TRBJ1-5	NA	CASSEIDVQYSNQPQHF	TGTGCCAGCAGTGAAATCGATGTACAATATAGCAATCAGCCCCAGCATTTT
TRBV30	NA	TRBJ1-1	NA	CAWARGLATEAFF	TGTGCCTGGGCCCGAGGTCTCGCTACTGAAGCTTTCTTT
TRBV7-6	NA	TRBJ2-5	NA	CASSLEVRGKETQYF	TGTGCCAGCAGCTTAGAAGTCCGGGGGAAAGAGACCCAGTACTTC
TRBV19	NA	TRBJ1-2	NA	CASSISGNRDVNGYTF	TGTGCCAGTAGTATTAGTGGAAACCGGGACGTAAATGGCTACACCTTC
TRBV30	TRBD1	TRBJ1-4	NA	CAWKRMGQGNEKLFF	TGTGCCTGGAAAAGAATGGGACAGGGTAATGAAAAACTGTTTTTT
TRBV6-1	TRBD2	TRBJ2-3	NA	CASSVLVSGSEDTQYF	TGTGCCAGCAGTGTATTGGTTAGCGGGAGCGAAGATACGCAGTATTTT
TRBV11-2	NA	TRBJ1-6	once	CASSRSSYNSPLHF	TGTGCCAGCAGCAGGAGCTCCTATAATTCACCCCTCCACTTT
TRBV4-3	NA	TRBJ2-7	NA	CASSQGDPSYEQYF	TGCGCCAGCAGCCAAGGAGATCCCTCCTACGAGCAGTACTTC